This passage covers 13 T cell receptor beta chains from one sample sequenced in a study of blood T cells in healthy people across ages. The use of a sample-barcoded 5' primer and a J-beta primer mix characterized a second PCR of roughly 6 to 11 cycles. TCRdb used MiXCR to reprocess the 5' RACE reads, holding one entry per CDR3 protein. The sample has approximately 1.5 million distinct CDR3 sequences, around 36% seen once; the top ten hold 11%. Material for sequencing was blood. Every receptor here comes from a woman aged 25-40 years in good health.

The V call is TRBV20-1, the J call TRBJ2-1; D gene uncertain. Germline CDR1 DFQATT, CDR2 SNEGSKA (reference sequence). The V end was cut by 0 bases, the J end by 6 bases, with 12 bases between. The CDR3 runs 14 residues. The CDR3 coding sequence is TGCAGTGCTAGAGAACAAGACCGATTCAATGAGCAGTTCTTC. As protein: CSAREQDRFNEQFF.

This chain joins TRBV27 and TRBJ1-1; no definite D call. V lost 3 bases, J lost 1 base, and 9 bases lay in between. The V gene's germline CDR1 is MNHEY and CDR2 SMNVEV (reference sequence). The CDR3 is 14 residues long. The CDR3 DNA reads as TGTGCCAGCAGTTTTATCGGTCCGAACACTGAAGCTTTCTTT. Amino acid sequence: CASSFIGPNTEAFF.

The V and J genes are TRBV11-2 and TRBJ2-1; 11 bases match TRBD2. V lost 1 base and J lost 4; bases outside the gene matches: 3. CDR3 length: 16 residues. Per the germline V gene, CDR1 is SGHAT and CDR2 is FQNNGV. CDR3 nucleotides: TGTGCCAGCAGCTTAGTGGCTAGCGGGAGGTACAATGAGCAGTTCTTC. Protein: CASSLVASGRYNEQFF.

Points on this clonotype: A junction boundary mismatches the germline segment, possibly from a read error. V usage is TRBV27 and J usage is TRBJ2-3; 13 bases align to TRBD2. The CDR3 covers 15 residues. The germline V gene encodes CDR1 MNHEY and CDR2 SMNVEV (reference sequence). CDR3: CAGSPPGLAGHTQYF. The CDR3 bases are TGTGCCGGCAGTCCTCCGGGACTAGCGGGACATACGCAGTATTTT.

Turning to this clonotype: With a much larger clone just one base away, this may be a read error. The rearrangement joins TRBV4-1 to TRBJ2-1; a weak D match, TRBD2 (6 bases). The J call may be incorrect, as the DNA end agrees better with TRBJ2-7. CDR1 MGHRA and CDR2 YSYEKL come from the germline V gene. This CDR3 has 14 residues. The CDR3 loop is CASSQGGVAYEQYF. The CDR3 coding sequence is TGCGCCAGCAGCCAAGGCGGGGTAGCCTACGAGCAGTACTTC.

This clonotype appeared many times. This chain joins TRBV29-1 and TRBJ2-5; 7 bases align to TRBD1. CDR3 size: 11 residues. Per the germline V gene, CDR1 is SQVTM and CDR2 is ANQGSEA. With 5 bases clipped from V and 4 bases from J, the junction kept 1 base outside the gene matches. The CDR3 sequence is CSVRQGETQYF. In nucleotides, the CDR3 is TGCAGCGTTAGACAGGGAGAGACCCAGTACTTC.

This clonotype came up once. This chain joins TRBV6-1 and TRBJ1-5; 7 bases are shared with TRBD1. Per germline, CDR1 MNHNS and CDR2 SASEGT. The trim removed 2 bases at V and 0 bases at J, leaving 10 bases unmatched. CDR3 length: 18 amino acids. DNA for the CDR3: TGTGCCAGCAGTGAACGGGGACAGATGACATATAGCAATCAGCCCCAGCATTTT. As protein: CASSERGQMTYSNQPQHF.

This clonotype was seen only a few times. The CDR3 sequence: CASSQETGRYGYTF. CDR3 bases: TGCGCCAGCAGCCAAGAGACAGGGAGGTATGGCTACACCTTC. The genes are TRBV4-1 and TRBJ1-2, with 7 bases lining up with TRBD1. In germline, CDR1 is MGHRA, CDR2 YSYEKL. The CDR3 covers 14 residues. V shed 0 bases and J 5 bases; nucleotides not matched to a gene: 3.

V gene TRBV6-1 combines with J gene TRBJ2-1; 8 bases align to TRBD2. The CDR3 length is 15 residues. Per germline, CDR1 MNHNS and CDR2 SASEGT. After removal of 7 bases from V and 9 bases from J, the junction contained 14 bases not matched to a gene. The DNA for the CDR3 is TGTGCCAGCACTACAAGAGCCCTAGCGGGCAGTGAGCAGTTCTTC. It translates to CASTTRALAGSEQFF.

The V call is TRBV11-2, the J call TRBJ1-1; maybe TRBD1 (5 bases). The germline V and J ends were trimmed by 5 bases and 2 bases, with 12 bases remaining between them. The germline CDR1 and CDR2 sequences are SGHAT and FQNNGV. The CDR3 has 14 amino acids. CDR3 sequence: CASSRRQSNTEAFF. CDR3 DNA: TGTGCCAGCAGCCGAAGACAGTCTAACACTGAAGCTTTCTTT.

This clonotype was observed a few times. This chain links TRBV15 with TRBJ1-2; D not certain. The germline V gene encodes CDR1 LNHNV and CDR2 YYDKDF (reference sequence). V was cut by 5 bases and J by 3 bases, with 13 bases left in between. The CDR3 is 14 residues long. In DNA form, the CDR3 reads TGTGCCACCAGCCCCCGGGTGCCTTACTATGGCTACACCTTC. It yields the protein CATSPRVPYYGYTF.

V is TRBV7-9 and J is TRBJ2-7, with TRBD2 as a possible D gene (6 bases). With the DNA end fitting TRBJ2-4 better, the J assignment may be wrong. The CDR3 contains 16 residues. Germline V gene data show CDR1 as SEHNR and CDR2 as FQNEAQ (reference sequence). The chain's CDR3 is CASSFDGRGAKNIQYF. The CDR3 DNA is TGTGCCAGCAGCTTCGATGGTCGGGGGGCCAAAAACATTCAGTACTTC.

The V gene is TRBV4-1, the J gene TRBJ1-1; 8 bases fit TRBD1. CDR1 is MGHRA, CDR2 YSYEKL, per germline. The CDR3 length is 15 residues. The ends lost 4 bases at V and 0 bases at J; junction bases unmatched: 4. For the CDR3, the DNA is TGCGCCAGCAGCCCCCAGACAGGGGTGAACACTGAAGCTTTCTTT. This gives the protein CASSPQTGVNTEAFF.